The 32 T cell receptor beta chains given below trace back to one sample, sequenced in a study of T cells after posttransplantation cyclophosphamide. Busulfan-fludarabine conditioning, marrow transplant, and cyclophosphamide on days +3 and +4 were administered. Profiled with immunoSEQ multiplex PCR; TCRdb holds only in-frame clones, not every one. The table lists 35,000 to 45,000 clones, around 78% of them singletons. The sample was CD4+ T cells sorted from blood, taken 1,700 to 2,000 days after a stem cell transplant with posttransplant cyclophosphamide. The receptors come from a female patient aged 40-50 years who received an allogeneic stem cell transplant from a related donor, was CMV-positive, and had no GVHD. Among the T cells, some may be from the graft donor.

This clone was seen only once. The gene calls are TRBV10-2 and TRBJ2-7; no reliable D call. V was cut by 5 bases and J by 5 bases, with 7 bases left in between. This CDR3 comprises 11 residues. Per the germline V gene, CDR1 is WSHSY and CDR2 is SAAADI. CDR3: CASSHKDEQYF. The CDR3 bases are TGCGCCAGCAGTCACAAAGACGAGCAGTACTTC.

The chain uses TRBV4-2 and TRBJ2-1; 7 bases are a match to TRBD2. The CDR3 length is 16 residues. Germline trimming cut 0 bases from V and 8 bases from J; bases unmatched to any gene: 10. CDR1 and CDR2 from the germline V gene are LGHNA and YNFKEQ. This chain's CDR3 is CASSQDPLGAGDEQFF. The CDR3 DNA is TGTGCCAGCAGCCAAGACCCGCTGGGCGCGGGGGATGAGCAGTTCTTC.

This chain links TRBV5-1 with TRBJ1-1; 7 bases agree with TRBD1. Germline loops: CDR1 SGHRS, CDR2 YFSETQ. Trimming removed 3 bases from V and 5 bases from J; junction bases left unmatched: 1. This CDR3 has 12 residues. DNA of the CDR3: TGCGCCAGCAGCTCAGGGGGGACTGAAGCTTTCTTT. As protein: CASSSGGTEAFF.

The CDR3 DNA reads TGTGCCAGCAGCTTAGTCAGTCGGCCAGGGGGCACTGAAGCTTTCTTT. It translates to CASSLVSRPGGTEAFF. The chain links TRBV11-2 to TRBJ1-1; 7 bases are a match to TRBD1. CDR1 SGHAT and CDR2 FQNNGV come from the germline V gene. The CDR3 runs 16 residues. V dropped 1 base and J dropped 4; count of bases not matched to a gene: 9. Filled out from reference TRBV11-2 and TRBJ1-1, the complete variable domain reads EAGVAQSPRYKIIEKRQSVAFWCNPISGHATLYWYQQILGQGPKLLIQFQNNGVVDDSQLPKDRFSAERLKGVDSTLKIQPAKLEDSAVYLCASSLVSRPGGTEAFFGQGTRLTVV.

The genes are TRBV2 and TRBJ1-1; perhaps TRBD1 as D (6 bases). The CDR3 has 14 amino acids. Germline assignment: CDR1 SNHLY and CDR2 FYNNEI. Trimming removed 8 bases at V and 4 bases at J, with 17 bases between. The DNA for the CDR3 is TGTGCCAGCGGTAGGAGGGGAGGGGGCACTGAAGCTTTCTTT. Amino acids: CASGRRGGGTEAFF.

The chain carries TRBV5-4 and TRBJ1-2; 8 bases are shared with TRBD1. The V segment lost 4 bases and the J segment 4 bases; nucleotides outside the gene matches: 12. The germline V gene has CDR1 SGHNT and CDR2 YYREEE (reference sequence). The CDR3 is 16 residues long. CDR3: CASSPWTGTTSYGYTF. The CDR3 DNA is TGTGCCAGCAGCCCCTGGACAGGGACGACGAGCTATGGCTACACCTTC.

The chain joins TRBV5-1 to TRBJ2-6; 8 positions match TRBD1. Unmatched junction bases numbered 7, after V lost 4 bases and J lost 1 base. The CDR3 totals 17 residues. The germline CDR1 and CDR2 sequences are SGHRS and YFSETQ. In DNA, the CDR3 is TGCGCCAGCAGCCCAGGACAGGGAATGTCTGGGGCCAACGTCCTGACTTTC. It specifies CASSPGQGMSGANVLTF. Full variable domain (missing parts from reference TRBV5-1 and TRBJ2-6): KAGVTQTPRYLIKTRGQQVTLSCSPISGHRSVSWYQQTPGQGLQFLFEYFSETQRNKGNFPGRFSGRQFSNSRSEMNVSTLELGDSALYLCASSPGQGMSGANVLTFGAGSRLTVL.

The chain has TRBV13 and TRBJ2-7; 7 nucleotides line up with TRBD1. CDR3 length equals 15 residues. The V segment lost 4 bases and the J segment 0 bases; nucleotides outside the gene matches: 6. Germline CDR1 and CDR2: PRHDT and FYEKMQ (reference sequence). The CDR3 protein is CASSSRDSHSYEQYF. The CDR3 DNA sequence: TGTGCCAGCAGCTCCCGGGACAGTCACTCCTACGAGCAGTACTTC.

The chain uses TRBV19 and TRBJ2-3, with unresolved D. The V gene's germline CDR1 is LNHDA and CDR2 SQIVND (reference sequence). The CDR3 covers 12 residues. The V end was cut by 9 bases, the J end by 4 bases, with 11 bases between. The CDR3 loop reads CASSFSADTQYF. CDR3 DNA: TGTGCCAGCTCGTTTTCGGCAGATACGCAGTATTTT.

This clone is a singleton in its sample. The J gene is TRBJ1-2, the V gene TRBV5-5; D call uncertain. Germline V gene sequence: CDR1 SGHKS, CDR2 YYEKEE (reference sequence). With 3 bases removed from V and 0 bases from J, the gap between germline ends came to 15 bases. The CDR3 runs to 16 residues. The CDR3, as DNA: TGTGCCAGCAGCTCCCGGGTTGTCCCCACTAACTATGGCTACACCTTC. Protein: CASSSRVVPTNYGYTF.

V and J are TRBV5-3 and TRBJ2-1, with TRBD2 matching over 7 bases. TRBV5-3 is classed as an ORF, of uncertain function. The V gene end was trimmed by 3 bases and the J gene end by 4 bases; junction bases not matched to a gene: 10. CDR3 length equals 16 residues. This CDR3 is CARSWDYHTLYNEQFF. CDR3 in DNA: TGTGCCAGAAGCTGGGACTACCACACTCTTTACAATGAGCAGTTCTTC.

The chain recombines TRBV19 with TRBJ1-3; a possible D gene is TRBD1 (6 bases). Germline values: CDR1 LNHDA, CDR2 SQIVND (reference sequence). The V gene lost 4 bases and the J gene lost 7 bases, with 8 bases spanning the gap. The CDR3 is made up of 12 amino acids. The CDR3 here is CASSNRENTIYF. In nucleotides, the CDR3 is TGTGCCAGTAGTAACAGGGAGAACACCATATATTTT.

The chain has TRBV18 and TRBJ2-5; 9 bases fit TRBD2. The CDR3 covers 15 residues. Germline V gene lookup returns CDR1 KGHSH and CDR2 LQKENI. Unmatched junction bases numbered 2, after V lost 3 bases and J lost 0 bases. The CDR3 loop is CASSPSGGYQETQYF. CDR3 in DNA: TGTGCCAGCTCACCGAGCGGGGGGTACCAAGAGACCCAGTACTTC.

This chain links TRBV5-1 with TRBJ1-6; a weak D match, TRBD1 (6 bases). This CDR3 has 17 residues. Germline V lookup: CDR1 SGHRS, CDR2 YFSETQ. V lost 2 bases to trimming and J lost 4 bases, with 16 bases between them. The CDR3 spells CASSFGAGATYNSPLHF. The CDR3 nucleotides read TGCGCCAGCAGCTTCGGTGCAGGGGCCACGTATAATTCACCCCTCCACTTT. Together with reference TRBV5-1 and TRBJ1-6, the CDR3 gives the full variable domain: KAGVTQTPRYLIKTRGQQVTLSCSPISGHRSVSWYQQTPGQGLQFLFEYFSETQRNKGNFPGRFSGRQFSNSRSEMNVSTLELGDSALYLCASSFGAGATYNSPLHFGNGTRLTVT.

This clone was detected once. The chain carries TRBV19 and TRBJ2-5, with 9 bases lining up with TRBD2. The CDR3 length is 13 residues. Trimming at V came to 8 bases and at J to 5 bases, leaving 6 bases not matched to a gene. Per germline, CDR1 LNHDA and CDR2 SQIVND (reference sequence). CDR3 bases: TGTGCCAGTTCTAGCGGGGCCCAGGAGACCCAGTACTTC. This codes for CASSSGAQETQYF.

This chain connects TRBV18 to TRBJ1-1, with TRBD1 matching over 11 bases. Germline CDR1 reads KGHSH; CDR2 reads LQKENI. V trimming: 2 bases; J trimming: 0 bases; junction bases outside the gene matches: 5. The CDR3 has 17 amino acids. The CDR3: CASSPGTGGVMNTEAFF. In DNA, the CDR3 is TGTGCCAGCTCACCAGGGACAGGGGGGGTCATGAACACTGAAGCTTTCTTT.

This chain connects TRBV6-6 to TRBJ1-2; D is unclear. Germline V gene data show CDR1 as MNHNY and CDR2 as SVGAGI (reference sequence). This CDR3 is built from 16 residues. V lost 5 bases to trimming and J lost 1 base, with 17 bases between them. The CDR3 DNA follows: TGTGCCAGCAGTCAACTCTCGGGGAGGCGTAACTATGGCTACACCTTC. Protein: CASSQLSGRRNYGYTF.

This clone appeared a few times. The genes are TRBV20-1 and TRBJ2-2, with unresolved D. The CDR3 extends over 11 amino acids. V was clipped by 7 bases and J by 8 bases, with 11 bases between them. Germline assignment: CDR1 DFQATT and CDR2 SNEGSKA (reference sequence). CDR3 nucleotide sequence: TGCAGTGTCACCGCCGGGGGGGAGCTGTTTTTT. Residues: CSVTAGGELFF.

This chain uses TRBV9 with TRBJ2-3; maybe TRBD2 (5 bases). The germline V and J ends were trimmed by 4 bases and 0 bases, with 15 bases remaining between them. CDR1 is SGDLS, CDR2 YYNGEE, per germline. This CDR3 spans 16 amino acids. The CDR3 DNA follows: TGTGCCAGCAGCCTATGGACTCAACCTAGCACAGATACGCAGTATTTT. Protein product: CASSLWTQPSTDTQYF.

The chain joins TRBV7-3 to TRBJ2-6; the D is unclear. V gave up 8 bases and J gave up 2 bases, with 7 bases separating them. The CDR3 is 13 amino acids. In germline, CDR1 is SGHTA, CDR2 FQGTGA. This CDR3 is CASGRTGANVLTF. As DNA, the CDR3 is TGTGCCAGCGGCAGGACTGGGGCCAACGTCCTGACTTTC.

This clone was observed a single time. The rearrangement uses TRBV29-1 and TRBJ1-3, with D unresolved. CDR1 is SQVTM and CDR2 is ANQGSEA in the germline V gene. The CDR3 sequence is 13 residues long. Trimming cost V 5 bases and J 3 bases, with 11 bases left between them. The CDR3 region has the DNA TGCAGCGTTCGGGGTAGCGGTGGAAACACCATATATTTT. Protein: CSVRGSGGNTIYF.

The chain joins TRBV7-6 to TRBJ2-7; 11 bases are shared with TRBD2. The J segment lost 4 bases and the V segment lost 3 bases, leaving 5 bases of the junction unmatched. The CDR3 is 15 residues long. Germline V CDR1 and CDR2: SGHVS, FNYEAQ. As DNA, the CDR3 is TGTGCCAGCAGCTTGGGTAGCGGGGGGGGGTACGAGCAGTACTTC. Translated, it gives CASSLGSGGGYEQYF.

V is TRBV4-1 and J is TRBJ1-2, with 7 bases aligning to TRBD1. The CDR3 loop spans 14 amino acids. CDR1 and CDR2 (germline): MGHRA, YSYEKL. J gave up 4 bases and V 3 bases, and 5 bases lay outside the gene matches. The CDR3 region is CASSHGGQAYGYTF. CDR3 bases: TGCGCCAGCAGCCACGGTGGACAGGCCTATGGCTACACCTTC.

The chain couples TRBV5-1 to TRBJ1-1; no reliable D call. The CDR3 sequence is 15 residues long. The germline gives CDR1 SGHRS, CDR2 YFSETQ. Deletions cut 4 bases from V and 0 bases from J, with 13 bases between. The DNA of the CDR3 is TGCGCCAGCAGCATAACAAGTACGATGAACACTGAAGCTTTCTTT. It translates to CASSITSTMNTEAFF.

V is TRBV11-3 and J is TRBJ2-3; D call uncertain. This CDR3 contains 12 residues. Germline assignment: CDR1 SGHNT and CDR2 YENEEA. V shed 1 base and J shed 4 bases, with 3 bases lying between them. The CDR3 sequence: CASSLGADTQYF. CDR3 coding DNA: TGTGCCAGCAGCTTAGGAGCAGATACGCAGTATTTT.

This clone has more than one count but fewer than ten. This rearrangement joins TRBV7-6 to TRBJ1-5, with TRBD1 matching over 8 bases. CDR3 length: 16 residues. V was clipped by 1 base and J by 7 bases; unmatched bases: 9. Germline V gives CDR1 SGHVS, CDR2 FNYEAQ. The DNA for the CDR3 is TGTGCCAGCAGCTTAGGACAGGGGAAGGGTGGCCAGCCCCAGCATTTT. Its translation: CASSLGQGKGGQPQHF.

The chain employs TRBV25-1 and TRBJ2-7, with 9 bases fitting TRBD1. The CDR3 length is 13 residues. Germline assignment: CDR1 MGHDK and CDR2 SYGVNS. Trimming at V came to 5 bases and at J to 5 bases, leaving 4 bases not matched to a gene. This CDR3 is CASSYYRGHEQYF. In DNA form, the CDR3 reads TGTGCCAGCAGTTATTACAGGGGGCACGAGCAGTACTTC.

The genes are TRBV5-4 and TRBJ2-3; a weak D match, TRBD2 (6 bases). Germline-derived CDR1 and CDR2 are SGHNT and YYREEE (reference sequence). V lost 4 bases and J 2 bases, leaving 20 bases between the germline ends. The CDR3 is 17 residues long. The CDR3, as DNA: TGTGCCAGCAGCGCATTCATCCGGACTATCATCACAGATACGCAGTATTTT. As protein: CASSAFIRTIITDTQYF.

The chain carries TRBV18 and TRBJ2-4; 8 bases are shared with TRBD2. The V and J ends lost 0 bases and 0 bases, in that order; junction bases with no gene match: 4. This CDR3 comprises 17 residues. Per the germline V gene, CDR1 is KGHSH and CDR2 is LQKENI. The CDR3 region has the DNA TGTGCCAGCTCACCACCGAGTAGCGGGGTAGCCAAAAACATTCAGTACTTC. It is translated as CASSPPSSGVAKNIQYF.

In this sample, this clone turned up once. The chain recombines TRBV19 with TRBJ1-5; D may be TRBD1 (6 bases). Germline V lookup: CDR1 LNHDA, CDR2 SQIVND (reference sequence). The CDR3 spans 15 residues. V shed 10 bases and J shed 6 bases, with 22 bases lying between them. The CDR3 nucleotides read TGTGCCACCTCTCTACGGGGGGCATCAGGTCAGCCCCAGCATTTT. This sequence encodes CATSLRGASGQPQHF.

The CDR3 DNA follows: TGTGCCAGCAGCTTAGGGACTAGCGGGGGGGCGGATACGCAGTATTTT. It codes for CASSLGTSGGADTQYF. The J gene is TRBJ2-3, the V gene TRBV11-2; 15 nucleotides match TRBD2. Unmatched junction bases numbered 2, after V lost 1 base and J lost 6 bases. The CDR3 is made up of 16 amino acids. Germline V lookup: CDR1 SGHAT, CDR2 FQNNGV. The complete variable domain, with remaining parts taken from reference TRBV11-2 and TRBJ2-3, reads EAGVAQSPRYKIIEKRQSVAFWCNPISGHATLYWYQQILGQGPKLLIQFQNNGVVDDSQLPKDRFSAERLKGVDSTLKIQPAKLEDSAVYLCASSLGTSGGADTQYFGPGTRLTVL.

Here the CDR3 DNA reads TGTGCCAGCAGCTTTCACAGGGAAGGCACTGAAGCTTTCTTT. This gives the protein CASSFHREGTEAFF. This rearrangement joins TRBV28 to TRBJ1-1; weak D call: TRBD1 (6 bases). Looked up from germline, CDR1 is MDHEN and CDR2 is SYDVKM. V was cut by 6 bases and J by 4 bases, with 15 bases left in between. This CDR3 has 14 amino acids.